A single sample is the source of the 27 T cell receptor beta chains below, sequenced in a study of cytomegalovirus exposure and HLA in healthy donors. Primers included in the PCR were 60 Vbeta and 13 Jbeta primers. Assay used: immunoSEQ multiplex PCR; TCRdb lists only in-frame clones, some missing. The sample carries under 120,000 clones, 60% to 85% recorded once. Sequenced sample: PBMCs. Source of these receptors: a female donor in good health and CMV-seropositive.

In this sample, this clone turned up once. J is TRBJ1-1 and V is TRBV2, with unresolved D. Per the germline V gene, CDR1 is SNHLY and CDR2 is FYNNEI. The CDR3 is 13 residues long. Trimming cost V 5 bases and J 1 base, with 8 bases left between them. CDR3 region: CASSLARNTEAFF. DNA of the CDR3: TGTGCCAGCAGTCTAGCCAGGAACACTGAAGCTTTCTTT.

The gene calls are TRBV19 and TRBJ2-1; 8 bases are a match to TRBD2. The V and J ends lost 4 bases and 9 bases, in that order; junction bases with no gene match: 11. Germline V gene data show CDR1 as LNHDA and CDR2 as SQIVND (reference sequence). This CDR3 is 15 amino acids long. This CDR3 reads CASSTSGRHGVEQFF. The CDR3 coding sequence is TGTGCCAGTAGTACCAGCGGGAGACACGGGGTTGAGCAGTTCTTC.

This chain joins TRBV5-4 and TRBJ1-2; no clear D. Trimming left V 3 bases short and J 4 bases short, with 7 bases between. CDR1 is SGHNT, CDR2 YYREEE, per germline (reference sequence). The CDR3 runs 12 residues. CDR3 amino acids: CASSSVVYGYTF. DNA of the CDR3: TGTGCCAGCAGCTCGGTTGTCTATGGCTACACCTTC.

J is TRBJ1-5 and V is TRBV6-1, with D uncertain. The V gene's germline CDR1 is MNHNS and CDR2 SASEGT. The CDR3 is 16 amino acids. V lost 3 bases, J lost 7 bases, and 19 bases lay in between. The chain's CDR3 is CASSEPKSSDMQPQHF. The CDR3 DNA follows: TGTGCCAGCAGTGAGCCGAAAAGCTCCGACATGCAGCCCCAGCATTTT.

The chain links TRBV7-2 to TRBJ2-7; D uncertain. Trimming took off 2 bases at V and 1 base at J, with 9 bases between the two ends. Germline CDR1 and CDR2: SGHTA and FQGNSA. This CDR3 comprises 14 residues. CDR3 coding DNA: TGTGCCAGCAGCTTACAGGTCCTATCCTACGAGCAGTACTTC. Protein product: CASSLQVLSYEQYF.

The V gene is TRBV27, the J gene TRBJ2-7, with D tentatively TRBD2 (6 bases). This CDR3 spans 16 amino acids. CDR1 is MNHEY and CDR2 is SMNVEV in the germline V gene (reference sequence). V lost 0 bases, J lost 2 bases, and 14 bases lay in between. CDR3 region: CASSLSIGSGTYEQYF. The CDR3 coding sequence is TGTGCCAGCAGTTTATCCATAGGTAGCGGTACCTACGAGCAGTACTTC.

The chain uses TRBV7-6 and TRBJ2-7; D gene uncertain. Germline CDR1 and CDR2: SGHVS and FNYEAQ. The V gene lost 4 bases and the J gene lost 6 bases, with 22 bases spanning the gap. This CDR3 region has 16 residues. This CDR3 is CASSSQPARSSLEQYF. DNA of the CDR3: TGTGCCAGCAGCTCACAACCCGCTAGAAGTAGTCTCGAGCAGTACTTC. Full variable domain (rest looked up from reference TRBV7-6 and TRBJ2-7): GAGVSQSPRYKVTKRGQDVALRCDPISGHVSLYWYRQALGQGPEFLTYFNYEAQQDKSGLPNDRFSAERPEGSISTLTIQRTEQRDSAMYRCASSSQPARSSLEQYFGPGTRLTVT.

The rearrangement uses TRBV6-5 and TRBJ2-5; D is perhaps TRBD2 (6 bases). Deletions cut 0 bases from V and 5 bases from J, with 10 bases between. The germline V gene encodes CDR1 MNHEY and CDR2 SVGAGI. This CDR3 region has 14 residues. Here the CDR3 reads CASSYSGGTETQYF. The CDR3 bases are TGTGCCAGCAGTTACTCCGGGGGAACGGAGACCCAGTACTTC.

The chain combines TRBV10-3 with TRBJ1-1; 12 bases line up with TRBD1. V lost 6 bases, J lost 4 bases, and 3 bases stayed unmatched. From germline, CDR1 is ENHRY and CDR2 SYGVKD. This CDR3 contains 14 residues. The CDR3 is CAIRGQGAVTEAFF. Written as DNA, the CDR3 is TGTGCCATCAGGGGACAGGGGGCAGTCACTGAAGCTTTCTTT.

This clone was seen just once. This chain links TRBV30 with TRBJ2-7; D unresolved. V gave up 0 bases and J gave up 3 bases, with 6 bases separating them. The CDR3 sequence is 12 residues long. The V gene's germline CDR1 is GTSNPN and CDR2 SVGIG (reference sequence). The CDR3 spells CAWSVPDYEQYF. The CDR3 DNA reads as TGTGCCTGGAGTGTACCAGACTACGAGCAGTACTTC.

This chain joins TRBV29-1 and TRBJ1-2, with 8 nucleotides matching TRBD1. The germline V gene encodes CDR1 SQVTM and CDR2 ANQGSEA. This CDR3 is 11 amino acids long. V was clipped by 7 bases and J by 8 bases; unmatched bases: 6. The DNA for the CDR3 is TGCAGCGACGACGACAGGGGCGGCTACACCTTC. Protein product: CSDDDRGGYTF.

A few counts support this clone. This sequence joins TRBV11-1 and TRBJ2-1; 8 nucleotides line up with TRBD2. V trimming: 5 bases; J trimming: 10 bases; junction bases outside the gene matches: 10. CDR1 and CDR2 (germline): SGHAT, FQDESV (reference sequence). This CDR3 contains 14 residues. The DNA of the CDR3 is TGTGCCAGCAGCCCCCACCGGGAGGGCGACGAGCAGTTCTTC. It yields the protein CASSPHREGDEQFF.

The V gene is TRBV7-2, the J gene TRBJ1-6; D might be TRBD1 (6 bases). The CDR3 has 14 residues. V was trimmed by 5 bases and J by 8 bases, leaving 13 bases between them. The germline CDR1 and CDR2 sequences are SGHTA and FQGNSA. The CDR3 protein is CASSPGTGHSPLHF. CDR3 bases: TGTGCCAGCAGCCCAGGAACAGGGCATTCACCCCTCCACTTT.

The chain joins TRBV11-2 to TRBJ1-1; 8 bases map to TRBD1. J gave up 10 bases and V 7 bases, and 14 bases lay outside the gene matches. From germline, CDR1 is SGHAT and CDR2 FQNNGV. The CDR3 extends over 14 amino acids. CDR3 nucleotide sequence: TGTGCCAGCACCCTACCCAGGGGGCGAGGGGTAGCTTTCTTT. This sequence encodes CASTLPRGRGVAFF. Together with reference TRBV11-2 and TRBJ1-1, the CDR3 gives the full variable domain: EAGVAQSPRYKIIEKRQSVAFWCNPISGHATLYWYQQILGQGPKLLIQFQNNGVVDDSQLPKDRFSAERLKGVDSTLKIQPAKLEDSAVYLCASTLPRGRGVAFFGQGTRLTVV.

This clone occurred once. The chain joins TRBV6-6 to TRBJ2-4; a weak D match, TRBD2 (6 bases). From germline, CDR1 is MNHNY and CDR2 SVGAGI (reference sequence). CDR3 length: 15 residues. V was shortened by 0 bases and J by 6 bases, with 12 bases between the two germline ends. CDR3 sequence (DNA): TGTGCCAGCAGTTACTCTAGTGCGGGGATAAACATTCAGTACTTC. This gives the protein CASSYSSAGINIQYF.

V gene TRBV2 combines with J gene TRBJ2-2, with D unresolved. The ends were cut back, 5 bases at V and 0 bases at J, with 4 bases in the middle. CDR1 SNHLY and CDR2 FYNNEI come from the germline V gene. The CDR3 length is 13 residues. The CDR3 is CASSRANTGELFF. The CDR3 DNA sequence: TGTGCCAGCAGTCGGGCGAACACCGGGGAGCTGTTTTTT.

V is TRBV29-1 and J is TRBJ1-1, with unresolved D. V was trimmed by 4 bases and J by 0 bases, leaving 9 bases between them. CDR1 and CDR2 from the germline V gene are SQVTM and ANQGSEA. The length of the CDR3 is 13 residues. CDR3 sequence reads: CSVVGGVNTEAFF. For the CDR3, the DNA is TGCAGCGTTGTTGGAGGCGTGAACACTGAAGCTTTCTTT.

This chain uses TRBV19 with TRBJ1-3; D possibly corresponds to TRBD1 (6 bases). The CDR3 totals 17 residues. Germline lookup yields CDR1 LNHDA and CDR2 SQIVND (reference sequence). V gave up 8 bases and J gave up 4 bases, with 24 bases separating them. This CDR3 reads CASGGPYDRQEGNTIYF. CDR3 nucleotides: TGTGCCAGTGGAGGTCCTTATGACCGACAGGAAGGAAACACCATATATTTT.

V and J are TRBV5-5 and TRBJ2-7, with 10 positions matching TRBD1. The V gene end was trimmed by 4 bases and the J gene end by 9 bases; junction bases not matched to a gene: 13. CDR1 and CDR2 (germline): SGHKS, YYEKEE (reference sequence). CDR3 size: 15 residues. CDR3 DNA: TGTGCCAGCAGCATGATGACCGGGACAGGGGAAGTGCAGTACTTC. Translation: CASSMMTGTGEVQYF.

The CDR3 region is CASSYSGAAGGSPLHF. CDR3 sequence (DNA): TGTGCCAGCAGTTACTCAGGGGCGGCCGGGGGTTCACCCCTCCACTTT. The genes are TRBV6-5 and TRBJ1-6, with D possibly matching TRBD1 (5 bases). Trimming took off 0 bases at V and 9 bases at J, with 15 bases between the two ends. CDR1 and CDR2 from the germline V gene are MNHEY and SVGAGI. The CDR3 is made up of 16 amino acids.

The rearrangement uses TRBV5-4 and TRBJ2-3; TRBD1 aligns across 8 bases. This CDR3 is 13 amino acids long. The V gene's germline CDR1 is SGHNT and CDR2 YYREEE (reference sequence). V lost 3 bases, J lost 3 bases, and 0 bases stayed unmatched. CDR3 nucleotides: TGTGCCAGCAGCTGGACAGGGACAGATACGCAGTATTTT. Translated, it gives CASSWTGTDTQYF.

This clone came up a few times. The chain joins TRBV1 to TRBJ2-3; the table assigns TRBD2, which was not confirmed against the DNA. TRBV1 is recorded as a pseudogene. The CDR3 sequence is 18 residues long. In nucleotides, the CDR3 is TGCACCAGCAGCCAAATTGGGACTAGCGGCCCTAGCACAGATACGCAGTATTTT. Translating it yields CTSSQIGTSGPSTDTQYF.

V gene TRBV30 combines with J gene TRBJ2-3; 12 bases fit TRBD2. The CDR3 has 18 residues. The V and J ends lost 0 bases and 1 base, in that order; junction bases with no gene match: 8. Germline CDR1 GTSNPN, CDR2 SVGIG (reference sequence). CDR3 loop: CAWSVLAGGRGGTDTQYF. Here the CDR3 DNA reads TGTGCCTGGAGTGTACTAGCGGGGGGTAGGGGGGGCACAGATACGCAGTATTTT.

This chain connects TRBV9 to TRBJ1-3, with 10 bases that match TRBD1. Germline trimming cut 4 bases from V and 0 bases from J; bases unmatched to any gene: 7. CDR1 and CDR2 from the germline V gene are SGDLS and YYNGEE. The CDR3 has 17 amino acids. CDR3 region: CASSLRDRGYSGNTIYF. CDR3 nucleotide sequence: TGTGCCAGCAGCCTGAGGGACAGGGGCTACTCTGGAAACACCATATATTTT.

This clone was picked up a small number of times. V usage is TRBV28 and J usage is TRBJ1-1; TRBD1 matches at 9 bases. The germline V gene has CDR1 MDHEN and CDR2 SYDVKM. The V and J ends lost 4 bases and 2 bases, in that order; junction bases with no gene match: 2. The CDR3 consists of 14 residues. The CDR3 sequence: CASSSGQGNTEAFF. CDR3 DNA sequence: TGTGCCAGCAGTTCGGGACAGGGAAACACTGAAGCTTTCTTT.

The chain has TRBV7-6 and TRBJ1-6; D gene uncertain. Trimming took 2 bases from V and 5 from J, leaving 13 bases between them. The CDR3 totals 16 residues. CDR1 is SGHVS, CDR2 FNYEAQ, per germline. The CDR3 sequence: CASSLRSPSNNSPLHF. CDR3 DNA: TGTGCCAGCAGCTTAAGGAGTCCTTCTAATAATTCACCCCTCCACTTT.

The rearrangement joins TRBV29-1 to TRBJ2-2; D is unclear. Per the germline V gene, CDR1 is SQVTM and CDR2 is ANQGSEA. V was pared by 0 bases and J by 1 base, with 9 bases between. This CDR3 contains 15 residues. This CDR3 reads CSVEEEFMNTGELFF. The DNA for the CDR3 is TGCAGCGTTGAAGAGGAGTTCATGAACACCGGGGAGCTGTTTTTT.